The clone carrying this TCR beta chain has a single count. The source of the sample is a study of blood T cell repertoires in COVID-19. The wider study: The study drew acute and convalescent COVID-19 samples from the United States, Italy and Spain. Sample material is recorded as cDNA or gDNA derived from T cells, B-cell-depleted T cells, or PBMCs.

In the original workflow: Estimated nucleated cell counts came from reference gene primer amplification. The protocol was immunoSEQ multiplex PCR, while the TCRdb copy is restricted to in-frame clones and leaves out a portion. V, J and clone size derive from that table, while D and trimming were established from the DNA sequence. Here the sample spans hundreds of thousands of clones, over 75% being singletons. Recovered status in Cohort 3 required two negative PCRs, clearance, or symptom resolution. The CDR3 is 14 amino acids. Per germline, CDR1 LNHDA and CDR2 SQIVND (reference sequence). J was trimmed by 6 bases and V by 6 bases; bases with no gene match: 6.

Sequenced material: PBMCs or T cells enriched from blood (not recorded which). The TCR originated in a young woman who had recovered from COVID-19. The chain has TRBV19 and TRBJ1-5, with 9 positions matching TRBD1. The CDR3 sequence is CASSDRGIGQPQHF. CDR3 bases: TGTGCCAGTAGCGACAGGGGGATAGGTCAGCCCCAGCATTTT.